The 25 T cell receptor beta chains below come from one sample, sequenced in a study of blood T cell repertoires in COVID-19. Using immunoSEQ multiplex PCR, the repertoire was profiled, and TCRdb retains in-frame clones only, with some absent. The sample holds 250,000 or so clones; around four fifths are singletons and the top ten take 3.5% to 4.5%. Sequencing used peripheral blood. These receptors all stem from a man aged 45-60 years with acute or convalescent COVID-19.

The rearrangement joins TRBV12-2 to TRBJ2-5; the D call in the table, TRBD2, was not verified against the DNA. TRBV12-2 is flagged as a pseudogene. The CDR3 is 20 amino acids. The CDR3 sequence is CASRLRDCSQDSGDKETQYF. For the CDR3, the DNA is TGTGCAAGTCGCTTACGGGATTGCTCTCAGGATAGCGGGGATAAAGAGACCCAGTACTTC.

This chain uses TRBV5-1 with TRBJ1-2; TRBD1 aligns across 9 bases. Looked up from germline, CDR1 is SGHRS and CDR2 is YFSETQ. This CDR3 contains 16 residues. J lost 5 bases, V lost 4 bases, and 12 bases had no gene match. The CDR3 region is CASSRSRDRAPYGYTF. CDR3 coding DNA: TGCGCCAGCAGCAGAAGCCGGGACAGGGCACCTTATGGCTACACCTTC. The variable domain in full, with the rest retrieved from reference TRBV5-1 and TRBJ1-2, is KAGVTQTPRYLIKTRGQQVTLSCSPISGHRSVSWYQQTPGQGLQFLFEYFSETQRNKGNFPGRFSGRQFSNSRSEMNVSTLELGDSALYLCASSRSRDRAPYGYTFGSGTRLTVV.

The chain is built from TRBV15 and TRBJ2-7; D may be TRBD2 (5 bases). The CDR3 runs to 13 residues. Trimming took off 3 bases at V and 4 bases at J, with 10 bases between the two ends. Per germline, CDR1 LNHNV and CDR2 YYDKDF (reference sequence). The CDR3 nucleotides read TGTGCCACCAGCAGCTCCGGCGGGTACGAGCAGTACTTC. Amino acids: CATSSSGGYEQYF.

The CDR3, as DNA: TGTGCCATCAGGGAGGGCAGGTCTAGCACAGATACGCAGTATTTT. Amino acids: CAIREGRSSTDTQYF. The gene calls are TRBV10-3 and TRBJ2-3; weak D call: TRBD2 (6 bases). This CDR3 is 15 amino acids long. Germline-derived CDR1 and CDR2 are ENHRY and SYGVKD. The V end lost 6 bases, the J end lost 0 bases, and 13 bases lay between the germline ends.

The chain carries TRBV5-6 and TRBJ1-6; no reliable D call. V lost 3 bases, J lost 6 bases, and 10 bases lay in between. Germline V CDR1 and CDR2: SGHDT, YYEEEE. The CDR3 sequence is 14 residues long. The CDR3 is CASSSAGANSPLHF. The CDR3, as DNA: TGTGCCAGCAGCTCGGCAGGCGCTAATTCACCCCTCCACTTT.

The CDR3 DNA reads TGTGCCAGCAGTTCCGGACTGATTAACACTGAAGCTTTCTTT. It encodes CASSSGLINTEAFF. V and J are TRBV6-5 and TRBJ1-1; unclear D gene. V lost 4 bases and J 2 bases, leaving 11 bases between the germline ends. This CDR3 has 14 amino acids. Germline V gene lookup returns CDR1 MNHEY and CDR2 SVGAGI.

CDR3 loop: CASSRGHRELFF. The CDR3 nucleotides read TGTGCCAGCTCAAGGGGGCACCGGGAGCTGTTTTTT. The V call is TRBV6-5, the J call TRBJ2-2, with 7 bases lining up with TRBD1. Germline V gene lookup returns CDR1 MNHEY and CDR2 SVGAGI. The CDR3 has 12 amino acids. Unmatched junction bases numbered 6, after V lost 8 bases and J lost 9 bases.

The rearrangement joins TRBV28 to TRBJ2-7; D unclear. V was trimmed by 2 bases and J by 3 bases, leaving 8 bases between them. This CDR3 is built from 13 residues. Germline assignment: CDR1 MDHEN and CDR2 SYDVKM. CDR3 region: CASSLSESYEQYF. The CDR3 DNA reads TGTGCCAGCAGTTTAAGTGAGAGCTACGAGCAGTACTTC.

As regards this clone: A junction end diverges from the germline sequence, so it may reflect a read error. The chain carries TRBV7-9 and TRBJ2-1; 10 nucleotides agree with TRBD2. The V gene's germline CDR1 is SEHNR and CDR2 FQNEAQ (reference sequence). This CDR3 region has 14 residues. Here the CDR3 reads CASSLAGAYNEQFF. In DNA form, the CDR3 reads TGTGCCAGCAGCCTAGCGGGAGCCTACAATGAGCAGTTCTTC. The full variable domain, its missing parts supplied by reference TRBV7-9 and TRBJ2-1, is DTGVSQNPRHKITKRGQNVTFRCDPISEHNRLYWYRQTLGQGPEFLTYFQNEAQLEKSRLLSDRFSAERPKGSFSTLEIQRTEQGDSAMYLCASSLAGAYNEQFFGPGTRLTVL.

The chain uses TRBV19 and TRBJ2-2, with TRBD2 identical over 10 bases. J was trimmed by 7 bases and V by 7 bases; bases with no gene match: 9. CDR1 and CDR2 (germline): LNHDA, SQIVND (reference sequence). This CDR3 is built from 15 residues. CDR3: CASNLASGSVGELFF. The CDR3 nucleotides are TGTGCCAGTAACCTAGCTAGCGGGAGTGTCGGGGAGCTGTTTTTT. Based on the CDR3 plus reference TRBV19 and TRBJ2-2, the full variable domain is DGGITQSPKYLFRKEGQNVTLSCEQNLNHDAMYWYRQDPGQGLRLIYYSQIVNDFQKGDIAEGYSVSREKKESFPLTVTSAQKNPTAFYLCASNLASGSVGELFFGEGSRLTVL.

A few counts support this clone. This chain uses TRBV7-9 with TRBJ1-5, with TRBD1 matching over 9 bases. J lost 7 bases, V lost 4 bases, and 2 bases had no gene match. Germline lookup yields CDR1 SEHNR and CDR2 FQNEAQ (reference sequence). The CDR3 extends over 13 amino acids. As DNA, the CDR3 is TGTGCCAGCAGCTCGGGACAGGGCCAGCCCCAGCATTTT. This encodes CASSSGQGQPQHF.

Points on this clone: This sample also contains other DNA sequences that code for the same CDR3. The chain is built from TRBV3-1 (or the pseudogene TRBV3-2) and TRBJ1-3, with no clear D. Trimming pared 1 base from V and 0 bases from J, leaving 7 bases between. Germline loops: CDR1 LGHDT, CDR2 YNNKEL (reference sequence). The CDR3 is made up of 15 amino acids. As DNA, the CDR3 is TGTGCCAGCAGCCAAGGTGGCAGCTCTGGAAACACCATATATTTT. Its translation is CASSQGGSSGNTIYF.

The gene calls are TRBV6-6 and TRBJ2-7, with a tentative D call TRBD2 (5 bases). V gave up 8 bases and J gave up 3 bases, with 11 bases separating them. The CDR3 sequence is 12 residues long. The germline gives CDR1 MNHNY, CDR2 SVGAGI (reference sequence). CDR3 bases: TGTGCCAGCTCCAGAGGGAGCTACGAGCAGTACTTC. Its protein is CASSRGSYEQYF.

This rearrangement joins TRBV11-3 to TRBJ2-7, with 13 bases that match TRBD2. CDR3 length: 16 residues. Germline loops: CDR1 SGHNT, CDR2 YENEEA. The trim removed 4 bases at V and 3 bases at J, leaving 6 bases unmatched. Written as DNA, the CDR3 is TGTGCCAGCAGCTCACGGACTAGCGGGAGTCTCTACGAGCAGTACTTC. As protein: CASSSRTSGSLYEQYF.

The gene calls are TRBV6-5 and TRBJ2-7; D is ambiguous. The CDR3 runs to 14 residues. V shed 2 bases and J shed 6 bases, with 14 bases lying between them. CDR1 is MNHEY, CDR2 SVGAGI, per germline. CDR3 amino acids: CASSYELTAAEQYF. In DNA, the CDR3 is TGTGCCAGCAGTTACGAGCTAACAGCCGCCGAGCAGTACTTC.

The chain employs TRBV18 and TRBJ2-5; D perhaps matches TRBD2 (6 bases). This CDR3 contains 13 residues. Germline loops: CDR1 KGHSH, CDR2 LQKENI. V lost 5 bases to trimming and J lost 2 bases, with 9 bases between them. The chain's CDR3 is CASSERVQETQYF. DNA of the CDR3: TGTGCCAGCTCAGAGCGGGTACAAGAGACCCAGTACTTC.

V and J are TRBV6-5 and TRBJ1-2, with 8 bases lining up with TRBD1. This CDR3 is 13 amino acids long. V lost 6 bases to trimming and J lost 4 bases; unmatched junction nucleotides: 4. Germline-derived CDR1 and CDR2 are MNHEY and SVGAGI. The CDR3 nucleotides read TGTGCCAGCAGGCCCGGGACAGGCTATGGCTACACCTTC. This encodes CASRPGTGYGYTF.

The CDR3 reads CASSYVTDASPLHF. The CDR3 nucleotides are TGTGCCAGCAGTTACGTTACAGACGCCTCACCCCTCCACTTT. The gene calls are TRBV6-6 and TRBJ1-6; D is unclear. The germline V gene encodes CDR1 MNHNY and CDR2 SVGAGI (reference sequence). The CDR3 has 14 amino acids. Trimming removed 2 bases from V and 10 bases from J, with 12 bases in between.

The V and J genes are TRBV5-1 and TRBJ2-7; 7 bases match TRBD2. With V trimmed by 0 bases and J by 4 bases, 4 bases remained unmatched. The CDR3 extends over 14 amino acids. Germline lookup yields CDR1 SGHRS and CDR2 YFSETQ. CDR3 sequence reads: CASSLAGRSYEQYF. The CDR3 coding sequence is TGCGCCAGCAGCTTGGCCGGGAGGTCGTACGAGCAGTACTTC.

J is TRBJ2-7 and V is TRBV7-8; 7 nucleotides agree with TRBD1. CDR3 size: 15 residues. CDR1 and CDR2 from the germline V gene are SGHVS and FQNEAQ. With V trimmed by 5 bases and J by 1 base, 8 bases remained unmatched. CDR3 in DNA: TGTGCCAGCAGCCCTCGTGAGGGGGCTTCCTACGAGCAGTACTTC. Encoded protein: CASSPREGASYEQYF. The full variable domain, completed using reference TRBV7-8 and TRBJ2-7, is GAGVSQSPRYKVAKRGQDVALRCDPISGHVSLFWYQQALGQGPEFLTYFQNEAQLDKSGLPSDRFFAERPEGSVSTLKIQRTQQEDSAVYLCASSPREGASYEQYFGPGTRLTVT.

The rearrangement links TRBV18 to TRBJ2-3; 12 bases line up with TRBD2. With V trimmed by 0 bases and J by 5 bases, 9 bases remained unmatched. The CDR3 totals 18 residues. Germline V gene lookup returns CDR1 KGHSH and CDR2 LQKENI. CDR3 DNA: TGTGCCAGCTCACCACCACTACCTACTAGCGGGAGGAGAGATACGCAGTATTTT. Encoded protein: CASSPPLPTSGRRDTQYF. The variable domain in full, with the rest retrieved from reference TRBV18 and TRBJ2-3, is NAGVMQNPRHLVRRRGQEARLRCSPMKGHSHVYWYRQLPEEGLKFMVYLQKENIIDESGMPKERFSAEFPKEGPSILRIQQVVRGDSAAYFCASSPPLPTSGRRDTQYFGPGTRLTVL.

Here the CDR3 DNA reads TGCGCCAGCAGACCCCGTGGGAGGGAGCAGTACTTC. Amino acid sequence: CASRPRGREQYF. This chain joins TRBV10-1 and TRBJ2-7; D is perhaps TRBD2 (6 bases). There are 12 residues in the CDR3. Per germline, CDR1 WNHNN and CDR2 SYGVQD (reference sequence). V shed 6 bases and J shed 7 bases, with 13 bases lying between them.

This chain uses TRBV5-6 with TRBJ2-7; the match to TRBD1 covers 7 bases. The CDR3 covers 15 residues. The V segment lost 2 bases and the J segment 0 bases; nucleotides outside the gene matches: 5. Germline V lookup: CDR1 SGHDT, CDR2 YYEEEE. CDR3 DNA: TGTGCCAGCAGCTTACAGGGGTGGGGCTCCTACGAGCAGTACTTC. This translates into CASSLQGWGSYEQYF.

The sample holds one count of this clone. The J gene is TRBJ2-1, the V gene TRBV11-2; TRBD2 matches at 7 bases. The V gene end was trimmed by 1 base and the J gene end by 7 bases; junction bases not matched to a gene: 7. Germline V gene sequence: CDR1 SGHAT, CDR2 FQNNGV. The CDR3 is made up of 15 amino acids. The CDR3 nucleotides read TGTGCCAGCAGCTTAGCTGACTGGCGGGGGAATGAGCAGTTCTTC. Its translation is CASSLADWRGNEQFF.

The chain joins TRBV27 to TRBJ1-5, with D possibly being TRBD1 (5 bases). V lost 3 bases, J lost 12 bases, and 12 bases lay in between. The CDR3 is 12 amino acids. In germline, CDR1 is MNHEY, CDR2 SMNVEV (reference sequence). Written as DNA, the CDR3 is TGTGCCAGCAGTTTCTGGGGGGGAGGCCAGCATTTT. This sequence encodes CASSFWGGGQHF.